The 32 T cell receptor beta chains below all came from one sample that was sequenced in a study of blood T cell repertoires in COVID-19. The table came from immunoSEQ multiplex PCR; TCRdb's copy has only in-frame clones and leaves some out. The sample contains about 330,000 clones, about 85% of which appear only once. Source material: PBMCs or T cells enriched from blood (not recorded which). The receptor source for this set is a woman in her twenties or thirties who had recovered from COVID-19.

In this sample, this clone turned up once. The genes are TRBV29-1 and TRBJ2-1, with D possibly matching TRBD1 (9 bases). The germline CDR1 and CDR2 sequences are SQVTM and ANQGSEA. This CDR3 spans 16 amino acids. V gave up 6 bases and J gave up 4 bases, with 22 bases separating them. CDR3 DNA: TGCAGCGTCGGGGGGGACCGGGACAGGGCATACAATGAGCAGTTCTTC. It encodes CSVGGDRDRAYNEQFF.

The V call is TRBV29-1, the J call TRBJ1-2; TRBD1 agrees at 8 bases. Germline assignment: CDR1 SQVTM and CDR2 ANQGSEA. V dropped 5 bases and J dropped 4; count of bases not matched to a gene: 6. This CDR3 spans 13 amino acids. The CDR3, as DNA: TGCAGCGTTACAGGGGGTTCGGGCTATGGCTACACCTTC. It encodes CSVTGGSGYGYTF.

The V call is TRBV7-2, the J call TRBJ2-2; TRBD2 matches 8 bases. The CDR3 spans 16 residues. V trimming: 1 base; J trimming: 1 base; junction bases outside the gene matches: 2. Germline assignment: CDR1 SGHTA and CDR2 FQGNSA. The CDR3 DNA sequence: TGTGCCAGCAGCTTAGTCCGGGGGGGGAACACCGGGGAGCTGTTTTTT. Translated, it gives CASSLVRGGNTGELFF. Looking up the rest from reference TRBV7-2 and TRBJ2-2 gives the full variable domain: GAGVSQSPSNKVTEKGKDVELRCDPISGHTALYWYRQSLGQGLEFLIYFQGNSAPDKSGLPSDRFSAERTGGSVSTLTIQRTQQEDSAVYLCASSLVRGGNTGELFFGEGSRLTVL.

J is TRBJ2-2 and V is TRBV6-4; 10 nucleotides match TRBD2. The CDR3 extends over 18 amino acids. Germline CDR1 reads MRHNA; CDR2 reads SNTAGT. V lost 0 bases, J lost 1 base, and 5 bases stayed unmatched. CDR3 sequence reads: CASSDSDSGGQNTGELFF. The CDR3 DNA reads as TGTGCCAGCAGTGACTCGGATAGCGGGGGGCAGAACACCGGGGAGCTGTTTTTT.

This sequence joins TRBV29-1 and TRBJ1-1; weak D call: TRBD1 (5 bases). Germline loops: CDR1 SQVTM, CDR2 ANQGSEA. The CDR3 is made up of 13 amino acids. The germline V and J ends were trimmed by 7 bases and 4 bases, with 16 bases remaining between them. The CDR3 loop is CSAGGGSSTEAFF. The CDR3 coding sequence is TGCAGCGCCGGGGGAGGTTCGAGCACTGAAGCTTTCTTT.

This chain connects TRBV19 to TRBJ2-3; D is undetermined. The CDR3 contains 14 residues. Trimming shortened V by 7 bases and J by 2 bases, and 13 bases separated the two germline ends. Germline CDR1 and CDR2: LNHDA and SQIVND (reference sequence). Written as DNA, the CDR3 is TGTGCCAGTACCAACTACGGCGCCACAGATACGCAGTATTTT. Translating it yields CASTNYGATDTQYF. Full variable domain (outside the CDR3, taken from reference TRBV19 and TRBJ2-3): DGGITQSPKYLFRKEGQNVTLSCEQNLNHDAMYWYRQDPGQGLRLIYYSQIVNDFQKGDIAEGYSVSREKKESFPLTVTSAQKNPTAFYLCASTNYGATDTQYFGPGTRLTVL.

This chain connects TRBV10-3 to TRBJ1-5, with D possibly being TRBD1 (5 bases). The length of the CDR3 is 12 residues. Germline CDR1 ENHRY, CDR2 SYGVKD. Trimming took 8 bases from V and 7 from J, leaving 12 bases between them. The CDR3 sequence: CAISEQDQPQHF. The CDR3 coding sequence is TGTGCCATCTCGGAACAGGACCAGCCCCAGCATTTT.

This chain joins TRBV19 and TRBJ1-2; 7 nucleotides align to TRBD1. V lost 7 bases and J lost 2; bases outside the gene matches: 7. This CDR3 has 14 residues. Looked up from germline, CDR1 is LNHDA and CDR2 is SQIVND (reference sequence). The CDR3 is CASTRDSINYGYTF. The CDR3 nucleotides are TGTGCCAGTACTCGGGACAGTATAAACTATGGCTACACCTTC.

This clone occurred a few times. The chain links TRBV9 to TRBJ1-6, with 8 bases identical to TRBD1. Trimming took 3 bases from V and 0 from J; bases not matched to a gene: 8. The length of the CDR3 is 18 residues. The germline V gene has CDR1 SGDLS and CDR2 YYNGEE. The CDR3 loop is CASSEGQAPNSYNSPLHF. The CDR3 DNA is TGTGCCAGCAGCGAGGGACAGGCTCCCAACTCCTATAATTCACCCCTCCACTTT. The whole variable domain, remainder taken from reference TRBV9 and TRBJ1-6, is DSGVTQTPKHLITATGQRVTLRCSPRSGDLSVYWYQQSLDQGLQFLIQYYNGEERAKGNILERFSAQQFPDLHSELNLSSLELGDSALYFCASSEGQAPNSYNSPLHFGNGTRLTVT.

The chain has TRBV19 and TRBJ2-1; 7 positions match TRBD2. The CDR3 covers 17 residues. Germline loops: CDR1 LNHDA, CDR2 SQIVND (reference sequence). The trim removed 6 bases at V and 2 bases at J, leaving 13 bases unmatched. The DNA of the CDR3 is TGTGCCAGTAGCTCAATCCTGGGGGACTACCCCTACAATGAGCAGTTCTTC. Translation: CASSSILGDYPYNEQFF.

The chain combines TRBV4-1 with TRBJ1-6; 7 nucleotides agree with TRBD1. CDR3 length equals 16 residues. V lost 3 bases and J lost 3; bases outside the gene matches: 5. The germline CDR1 and CDR2 sequences are MGHRA and YSYEKL. The DNA of the CDR3 is TGCGCCAGCAGCCAGGACACAGGGGTCTATAATTCACCCCTCCACTTT. It yields the protein CASSQDTGVYNSPLHF.

This sequence joins TRBV7-2 and TRBJ1-4; weak D call: TRBD1 (5 bases). Per the germline V gene, CDR1 is SGHTA and CDR2 is FQGNSA. The CDR3 runs 17 residues. The V and J ends lost 0 bases and 10 bases respectively, with 21 bases between them. In nucleotides, the CDR3 is TGTGCCAGCAGCTTAGCCCCGGGGGAGCCGGCGAAGGGAAAACTGTTTTTT. It is translated as CASSLAPGEPAKGKLFF.

The chain is built from TRBV29-1 and TRBJ2-7; 8 nucleotides align to TRBD2. Trimming at V came to 4 bases and at J to 6 bases, leaving 8 bases not matched to a gene. The CDR3 consists of 13 residues. In germline, CDR1 is SQVTM, CDR2 ANQGSEA. CDR3 nucleotide sequence: TGCAGCGTTGGACTCGCGGGGGGTTTCGAGCAGTACTTC. This gives the protein CSVGLAGGFEQYF.

This clone was observed a few times. V and J are TRBV14 and TRBJ2-2, with D hard to call. V lost 3 bases and J 7 bases, leaving 9 bases between the germline ends. This CDR3 has 13 residues. Germline CDR1 SGHDN, CDR2 FVKESK. Here the CDR3 reads CASSQQLSGELFF. The CDR3 DNA follows: TGTGCCAGCAGCCAGCAACTTAGCGGGGAGCTGTTTTTT.

The chain employs TRBV30 and TRBJ1-1; unclear D gene. The CDR3 is 13 amino acids. Trimming removed 3 bases at V and 1 base at J, with 9 bases between. Germline CDR1 and CDR2: GTSNPN and SVGIG (reference sequence). The CDR3 here is CAWSLRGNTEAFF. CDR3 DNA sequence: TGTGCCTGGAGCCTCCGCGGGAACACTGAAGCTTTCTTT.

The count of this clone is one. The rearrangement links TRBV5-6 to TRBJ1-2; TRBD1 matches at 9 bases. J lost 4 bases, V lost 4 bases, and 5 bases had no gene match. In germline, CDR1 is SGHDT, CDR2 YYEEEE. This CDR3 is built from 14 residues. The CDR3 sequence: CASSHRDRAYGYTF. CDR3 nucleotides: TGTGCCAGCAGCCACCGGGACAGGGCCTATGGCTACACCTTC.

The genes are TRBV3-1 (or the pseudogene TRBV3-2) and TRBJ2-3, with TRBD1 matching over 8 bases. CDR1 LGHDT and CDR2 YNNKEL come from the germline V gene (reference sequence). Trimming took 1 base from V and 4 from J; bases not matched to a gene: 4. The CDR3 contains 15 residues. In DNA, the CDR3 is TGTGCCAGCAGCCAAGGGTCAGGGGGCTCAGATACGCAGTATTTT. Protein sequence: CASSQGSGGSDTQYF.

The chain combines TRBV6-5 with TRBJ2-7; 7 bases map to TRBD1. CDR3 length: 14 amino acids. CDR1 is MNHEY and CDR2 is SVGAGI in the germline V gene. V lost 10 bases and J lost 3; bases outside the gene matches: 12. Written as DNA, the CDR3 is TGTGCCACTGGGACAGTTCGAAAAAACTACGAGCAGTACTTC. Protein: CATGTVRKNYEQYF.

In DNA form, the CDR3 reads TGTGCCAGCAGCCAGGGAGGGGCGAACACTGAAGCTTTCTTT. Translation: CASSQGGANTEAFF. This sequence joins TRBV11-3 and TRBJ1-1; D may be TRBD1 (5 bases). There are 14 residues in the CDR3. Germline V gene sequence: CDR1 SGHNT, CDR2 YENEEA. V lost 5 bases to trimming and J lost 1 base, with 11 bases between them.

V gene TRBV7-8 combines with J gene TRBJ1-6, with D uncertain. V gave up 0 bases and J gave up 0 bases, with 6 bases separating them. The CDR3 length is 16 residues. The germline CDR1 and CDR2 sequences are SGHVS and FQNEAQ. CDR3 sequence reads: CASSLAANSYNSPLHF. The CDR3, as DNA: TGTGCCAGCAGCTTAGCGGCCAACTCCTATAATTCACCCCTCCACTTT.

V is TRBV30 and J is TRBJ1-6; the D is unclear. CDR1 and CDR2 from the germline V gene are GTSNPN and SVGIG (reference sequence). V gave up 0 bases and J gave up 10 bases, with 19 bases separating them. The CDR3 spans 16 residues. CDR3: CAWSVTGSDLGSPLHF. CDR3 DNA sequence: TGTGCCTGGAGTGTAACGGGGTCCGATTTGGGCTCACCCCTCCACTTT.

The chain links TRBV5-6 to TRBJ2-7; TRBD2 matches 12 bases. Germline trimming cut 0 bases from V and 5 bases from J; bases unmatched to any gene: 3. CDR1 is SGHDT, CDR2 YYEEEE, per germline. The CDR3 contains 15 residues. DNA of the CDR3: TGTGCCAGCAGCTTGGCGGGACTAGCGGGTCACGAGCAGTACTTC. Translated, it gives CASSLAGLAGHEQYF.

This chain links TRBV7-2 with TRBJ1-1, with D unresolved. The CDR3 covers 13 residues. Deletions cut 3 bases from V and 1 base from J, with 6 bases between. Germline lookup yields CDR1 SGHTA and CDR2 FQGNSA. This CDR3 is CASSFGRNTEAFF. The CDR3 coding sequence is TGTGCCAGCAGCTTTGGCCGGAACACTGAAGCTTTCTTT.

This rearrangement joins TRBV5-5 to TRBJ1-6; TRBD1 is a possible D gene (5 bases). V lost 3 bases to trimming and J lost 3 bases, with 7 bases between them. This CDR3 spans 14 amino acids. Germline CDR1 reads SGHKS; CDR2 reads YYEKEE (reference sequence). The CDR3 spells CASSWQGYNSPLHF. Here the CDR3 DNA reads TGTGCCAGCAGCTGGCAGGGCTATAATTCACCCCTCCACTTT.

The rearrangement links TRBV7-2 to TRBJ2-7; the match to TRBD2 covers 9 bases. Germline CDR1 is SGHTA and CDR2 is FQGNSA. V lost 1 base and J lost 5; bases outside the gene matches: 15. The CDR3 has 18 residues. CDR3 in amino acids: CASSLVVIGAGGQHEQYF. The CDR3 coding sequence is TGTGCCAGCAGCTTAGTGGTGATTGGAGCGGGGGGACAGCACGAGCAGTACTTC.

This clone has only one observation. The rearrangement uses TRBV19 and TRBJ2-7, with 7 nucleotides matching TRBD1. Germline CDR1 and CDR2: LNHDA and SQIVND (reference sequence). V was clipped by 7 bases and J by 0 bases; unmatched bases: 0. This CDR3 has 12 amino acids. The chain's CDR3 is CASTGGSYEQYF. CDR3 bases: TGTGCCAGTACAGGGGGCTCCTACGAGCAGTACTTC.

The V gene is TRBV7-3, the J gene TRBJ2-5; tentative D call: TRBD1 (5 bases). V shed 5 bases and J shed 5 bases, with 15 bases lying between them. Germline V gene data show CDR1 as SGHTA and CDR2 as FQGTGA. The CDR3 covers 14 residues. CDR3 DNA: TGTGCCAGCAGCCCCCAGGGCATGGGGGAGACCCAGTACTTC. Its protein is CASSPQGMGETQYF. Filled out from reference TRBV7-3 and TRBJ2-5, the complete variable domain reads GAGVSQTPSNKVTEKGKYVELRCDPISGHTALYWYRQSLGQGPEFLIYFQGTGAADDSGLPNDRFFAVRPEGSVSTLKIQRTERGDSAVYLCASSPQGMGETQYFGPGTRLLVL.

The sample holds one count of this clone. The gene calls are TRBV25-1 and TRBJ1-1, with a weak D call TRBD1 (5 bases). V dropped 5 bases and J dropped 4 bases, with 14 bases sitting between them. The V gene's germline CDR1 is MGHDK and CDR2 SYGVNS. The CDR3 runs to 14 residues. The CDR3 DNA follows: TGTGCCAGCAGTCATCAGGGAGGGATCACTGAAGCTTTCTTT. It is translated as CASSHQGGITEAFF.

The V call is TRBV5-4, the J call TRBJ1-1, with 7 bases identical to TRBD1. Germline V gene data show CDR1 as SGHNT and CDR2 as YYREEE (reference sequence). The CDR3 length is 15 residues. The ends lost 4 bases at V and 1 base at J; junction bases unmatched: 7. The CDR3 region has the DNA TGTGCCAGCAGCCAGAGCCCAGGGGGGAACACTGAAGCTTTCTTT. The encoded protein is CASSQSPGGNTEAFF.

The rearrangement joins TRBV19 to TRBJ2-1, with 8 nucleotides matching TRBD1. The CDR3 covers 18 residues. Germline loops: CDR1 LNHDA, CDR2 SQIVND (reference sequence). Trimming took 4 bases from V and 4 from J; bases not matched to a gene: 15. The CDR3 sequence: CASSKTRGGRGPYNEQFF. CDR3 in DNA: TGTGCCAGTAGTAAAACTCGGGGAGGCAGGGGGCCTTACAATGAGCAGTTCTTC.

There are a few counts of this clone. The genes are TRBV19 and TRBJ1-5; possible D gene TRBD1, 6 bases. The CDR3 length is 17 residues. Germline values: CDR1 LNHDA, CDR2 SQIVND (reference sequence). Trimming removed 0 bases at V and 0 bases at J, with 12 bases between. This CDR3 reads CASSIDGRGSSNQPQHF. As DNA, the CDR3 is TGTGCCAGTAGTATAGATGGCAGGGGTAGTAGCAATCAGCCCCAGCATTTT.

This clone was seen once. The genes are TRBV7-6 and TRBJ2-1, with D maybe TRBD2 (5 bases). Trimming pared 5 bases from V and 7 bases from J, leaving 21 bases between. In germline, CDR1 is SGHVS, CDR2 FNYEAQ. The CDR3 runs 16 residues. CDR3 bases: TGTGCCAGCAGCAGAACTAGGTCGGGCGGTGAGAATGAGCAGTTCTTC. Amino acids: CASSRTRSGGENEQFF.